Detailed here is one T cell receptor beta chain. In the authors' methods: It was from reference gene primer amplification that nucleated cell counts were estimated. Data came from immunoSEQ multiplex PCR; TCRdb stores just in-frame clones and leaves some out. For V, J and clone size, that table is used; D and trimming come from the DNA. Among 95,000 to 150,000 clones listed, roughly 79% were seen once. CDR3 length: 13 amino acids. Germline CDR1 is MNHEY and CDR2 is SMNVEV (reference sequence). V shed 5 bases and J shed 0 bases, with 4 bases lying between them. The data stem from a study of blood T cell repertoires in COVID-19. Overall study: The United States, Italy and Spain were the sources of the acute and convalescent COVID-19 samples.

Specimen: peripheral blood. V usage is TRBV27 and J usage is TRBJ2-2; D not resolved. The TCR comes from a human donor in a cohort sampled during active COVID-19. In DNA form, the CDR3 reads TGTGCCAGCAGTCTCTCGAACACCGGGGAGCTGTTTTTT. It encodes CASSLSNTGELFF.